This T cell receptor beta chain was sequenced during a study of T cells in Graves' hyperthyroidism and ophthalmopathy. Template material for amplifying TCR beta CDR3 regions consisted of RNA transcripts. First-round RT-PCR targeting the TCR CDR3 was performed with the HTBI primer set. TCRdb independently ran MiXCR on the multiplex PCR reads; one entry per CDR3 protein. The sample consists of around 500,000 distinct CDR3 sequences, roughly 15% of them appearing once. This clonotype was seen many times. CDR3 size: 15 residues. After removal of 5 bases from V and 3 bases from J, the junction contained 9 bases not matched to a gene. Germline CDR1 is MNHNY and CDR2 is SVGAGI (reference sequence). PBMCs were collected from an approximately 9.3 ml volume of fresh peripheral blood.

The chain links TRBV6-6 to TRBJ2-7, with TRBD1 matching 8 bases. The TCR was taken from a woman in her thirties with Graves' ophthalmopathy. Material for sequencing was blood. CDR3 sequence (DNA): TGTGCCAGCAGTCATCTCGAGACAGGGGTCTACGAGCAGTACTTC. Protein sequence: CASSHLETGVYEQYF.